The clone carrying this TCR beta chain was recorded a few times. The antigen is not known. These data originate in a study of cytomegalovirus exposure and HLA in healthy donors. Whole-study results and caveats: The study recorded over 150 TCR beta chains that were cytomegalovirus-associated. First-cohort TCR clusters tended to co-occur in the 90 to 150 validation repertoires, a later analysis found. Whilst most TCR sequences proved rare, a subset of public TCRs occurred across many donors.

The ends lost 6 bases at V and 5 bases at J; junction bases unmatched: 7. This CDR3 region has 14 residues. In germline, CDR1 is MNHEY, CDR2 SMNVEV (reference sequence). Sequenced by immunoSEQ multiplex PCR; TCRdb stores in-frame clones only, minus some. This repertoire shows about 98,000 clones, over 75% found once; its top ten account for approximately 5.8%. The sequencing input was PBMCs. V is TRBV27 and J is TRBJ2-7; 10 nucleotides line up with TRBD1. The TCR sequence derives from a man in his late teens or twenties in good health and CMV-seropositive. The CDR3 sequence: CASSPRDRGNEQYF. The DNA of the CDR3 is TGTGCCAGCAGCCCCCGGGACAGGGGCAACGAGCAGTACTTC.